These 25 T cell receptor beta chains originate from one sample sequenced in a study of blood T cell repertoires in COVID-19. Assay: immunoSEQ multiplex PCR; the TCRdb copy retains only in-frame clones and omits some. This table has around 100,000 clones, less than 85% appearing once. Sample: peripheral blood. These receptors all come from a human donor in a cohort sampled during active COVID-19.

This clone was counted once. J is TRBJ2-7 and V is TRBV12-3 or TRBV12-4; D remains unclear. The CDR3 sequence is 12 residues long. The germline V and J ends were trimmed by 6 bases and 2 bases, with 8 bases remaining between them. In nucleotides, the CDR3 is TGTGCCAGCAGCCAACAGACCTACGAGCAGTACTTC. Residues: CASSQQTYEQYF.

The gene calls are TRBV30 and TRBJ1-2; a weak D match, TRBD1 (6 bases). V lost 3 bases and J 1 base, leaving 15 bases between the germline ends. The CDR3 runs to 15 residues. In germline, CDR1 is GTSNPN, CDR2 SVGIG (reference sequence). The DNA for the CDR3 is TGTGCCTGGAGAGCCGAGCAGGGGCTTAACTATGGCTACACCTTC. Protein: CAWRAEQGLNYGYTF.

The gene calls are TRBV10-2 and TRBJ2-5; possibly TRBD2 for D (5 bases). Germline-derived CDR1 and CDR2 are WSHSY and SAAADI. Between the trimmed V and J ends, which lost 0 bases and 5 bases, there was a span of 10 bases. This CDR3 comprises 14 residues. CDR3 residues: CASSESTIGETQYF. In nucleotides, the CDR3 is TGCGCCAGCAGTGAGTCGACTATTGGGGAGACCCAGTACTTC.

V and J are TRBV4-3 and TRBJ2-1; 9 bases fit TRBD2. With V trimmed by 8 bases and J by 5 bases, 10 bases remained unmatched. CDR3 size: 15 residues. Per germline, CDR1 LGHNA and CDR2 YSLEER. The CDR3 protein is CASSPAGGTHNEQFF. The CDR3 DNA reads as TGCGCCAGCTCTCCAGCGGGGGGCACCCACAATGAGCAGTTCTTC.

The chain carries TRBV18 and TRBJ2-3, with a weak D call TRBD2 (6 bases). V lost 6 bases, J lost 6 bases, and 16 bases lay in between. The germline gives CDR1 KGHSH, CDR2 LQKENI. The CDR3 is 14 residues long. The CDR3 loop is CASSSGREMDTQYF. The CDR3 DNA reads TGTGCCAGCTCCTCCGGACGGGAGATGGATACGCAGTATTTT.

The chain joins TRBV11-3 to TRBJ2-1; no definite D call. The V gene lost 0 bases and the J gene lost 4 bases, with 10 bases spanning the gap. Germline CDR1 and CDR2: SGHNT and YENEEA. This CDR3 contains 15 residues. CDR3 nucleotide sequence: TGTGCCAGCAGCTTAGATCCCACAGATTACAATGAGCAGTTCTTC. Its translation is CASSLDPTDYNEQFF.

The chain recombines TRBV19 with TRBJ1-5; maybe TRBD1 (6 bases). Germline lookup yields CDR1 LNHDA and CDR2 SQIVND (reference sequence). The length of the CDR3 is 13 residues. With 9 bases removed from V and 7 bases from J, the gap between germline ends came to 16 bases. The CDR3 DNA sequence: TGTGCCAGCCAAGACAGGCCTGGGCAGCCCCAGCATTTT. Translation: CASQDRPGQPQHF.

V and J are TRBV6-5 and TRBJ1-1; no definite D call. The germline V gene encodes CDR1 MNHEY and CDR2 SVGAGI. The V and J ends lost 4 bases and 6 bases respectively, with 15 bases between them. This CDR3 region has 14 residues. CDR3 coding DNA: TGTGCCAGCAGTTTTGAGGGCCCTCGGGCTGAAGCTTTCTTT. It encodes CASSFEGPRAEAFF.

This chain links TRBV9 with TRBJ2-2, with D possibly TRBD2 on 6 matching bases. Germline V gene data show CDR1 as SGDLS and CDR2 as YYNGEE. The V end was cut by 1 base, the J end by 2 bases, with 15 bases between. The CDR3 length is 17 residues. The CDR3 loop reads CASSVSGTRHNTGELFF. The DNA for the CDR3 is TGTGCCAGCAGCGTATCGGGGACTCGACACAACACCGGGGAGCTGTTTTTT. The full variable domain, with the rest looked up from reference TRBV9 and TRBJ2-2, is DSGVTQTPKHLITATGQRVTLRCSPRSGDLSVYWYQQSLDQGLQFLIQYYNGEERAKGNILERFSAQQFPDLHSELNLSSLELGDSALYFCASSVSGTRHNTGELFFGEGSRLTVL.

This chain connects TRBV19 to TRBJ1-1; 7 bases align to TRBD1. The CDR3 contains 14 residues. V was clipped by 6 bases and J by 2 bases; unmatched bases: 6. CDR1 and CDR2 (germline): LNHDA, SQIVND (reference sequence). In DNA, the CDR3 is TGTGCCAGTAGACCCGGACAGGCAAACACTGAAGCTTTCTTT. It codes for CASRPGQANTEAFF.

This clone appeared a few times. The chain employs TRBV3-1 (or the pseudogene TRBV3-2) and TRBJ2-7; D ambiguous. This CDR3 is 12 amino acids long. The germline CDR1 and CDR2 sequences are LGHDT and YNNKEL (reference sequence). The V and J ends lost 3 bases and 0 bases respectively, with 3 bases between them. This CDR3 reads CASSQSSYEQYF. The CDR3 coding sequence is TGTGCCAGCAGCCAGAGCTCCTACGAGCAGTACTTC.

The J gene is TRBJ2-5, the V gene TRBV5-1, with 9 positions matching TRBD1. The CDR3 covers 16 residues. After removal of 3 bases from V and 3 bases from J, the junction contained 9 bases not matched to a gene. Germline V gives CDR1 SGHRS, CDR2 YFSETQ. The CDR3 here is CASSSNSDRGEETQYF. In nucleotides, the CDR3 is TGCGCCAGCAGCTCGAATTCGGACAGGGGAGAAGAGACCCAGTACTTC.

This chain connects TRBV6-5 to TRBJ2-2, with D possibly being TRBD2 (5 bases). Germline values: CDR1 MNHEY, CDR2 SVGAGI. The CDR3 has 14 residues. The V gene lost 7 bases and the J gene lost 2 bases, with 11 bases spanning the gap. For the CDR3, the DNA is TGTGCCAGCACCAAGGAGGACAACACCGGGGAGCTGTTTTTT. Its protein product is CASTKEDNTGELFF.

The rearrangement uses TRBV4-2 and TRBJ1-1, with 9 bases aligning to TRBD1. Germline-derived CDR1 and CDR2 are LGHNA and YNFKEQ. The CDR3 loop spans 13 amino acids. V shed 4 bases and J 3 bases; nucleotides not matched to a gene: 0. CDR3 in amino acids: CASSRDRDTEAFF. The CDR3 nucleotides read TGTGCCAGCAGCCGGGACAGGGACACTGAAGCTTTCTTT.

V is TRBV19 and J is TRBJ1-1; D call uncertain. V lost 6 bases and J lost 3, with 14 bases in between. The length of the CDR3 is 14 residues. The germline CDR1 and CDR2 sequences are LNHDA and SQIVND (reference sequence). In DNA form, the CDR3 reads TGTGCCAGTAGCCTCCGGGGTGGGTACACTGAAGCTTTCTTT. Residues: CASSLRGGYTEAFF.

This chain links TRBV12-3 or TRBV12-4 with TRBJ1-2; no firm D call. Trimming cost V 4 bases and J 7 bases, with 13 bases left between them. The CDR3 length is 13 residues. CDR3 sequence (DNA): TGTGCCAGCAGTTCCGCGGGGAAAGGTGGCTACACCTTC. Amino acid sequence: CASSSAGKGGYTF.

This clone was seen more than once but under ten times. The rearrangement joins TRBV11-1 to TRBJ1-3, with a weak D call TRBD1 (6 bases). Germline CDR1 is SGHAT and CDR2 is FQDESV (reference sequence). This CDR3 is built from 16 residues. Trimming cost V 1 base and J 0 bases, with 10 bases left between them. The chain's CDR3 is CASSLGQADSGNTIYF. In DNA form, the CDR3 reads TGTGCCAGCAGCTTAGGACAGGCGGACTCTGGAAACACCATATATTTT.

The chain is built from TRBV28 and TRBJ2-1, with 8 bases identical to TRBD2. Germline lookup yields CDR1 MDHEN and CDR2 SYDVKM. The CDR3 runs to 16 residues. V gave up 3 bases and J gave up 2 bases; unmatched junction bases: 6. The CDR3 sequence is CASSFLGGGPYNEQFF. Here the CDR3 DNA reads TGTGCCAGCAGTTTCCTAGGCGGGGGGCCCTACAATGAGCAGTTCTTC.

V gene TRBV5-5 combines with J gene TRBJ2-7; 11 bases map to TRBD2. The CDR3 is 16 residues long. Trimming took 3 bases from V and 4 from J; bases not matched to a gene: 9. Germline V gives CDR1 SGHKS, CDR2 YYEKEE (reference sequence). The chain's CDR3 is CASSSGLAGVRYEQYF. DNA of the CDR3: TGTGCCAGCAGCTCAGGACTAGCGGGCGTCCGATACGAGCAGTACTTC.

The chain couples TRBV30 to TRBJ1-1, with 7 bases that match TRBD1. CDR1 is GTSNPN, CDR2 SVGIG, per germline (reference sequence). The CDR3 totals 15 residues. The J segment lost 5 bases and the V segment lost 2 bases, leaving 11 bases of the junction unmatched. The CDR3: CAWSTRDRVWTEAFF. The DNA for the CDR3 is TGTGCCTGGAGTACCCGGGACAGAGTATGGACTGAAGCTTTCTTT. Based on the CDR3 plus reference TRBV30 and TRBJ1-1, the full variable domain is SQTIHQWPATLVQPVGSPLSLECTVEGTSNPNLYWYRQAAGRGLQLLFYSVGIGQISSEVPQNLSASRPQDRQFILSSKKLLLSDSGFYLCAWSTRDRVWTEAFFGQGTRLTVV.

The CDR3 coding sequence is TGTGCCAGCAGCGCAGTGGCTGCCACTTCCTCGAGGGGGGCCAACGTCCTGACTTTC. The encoded protein is CASSAVAATSSRGANVLTF. This chain uses TRBV9 with TRBJ2-6; D call uncertain. Trimming shortened V by 3 bases and J by 4 bases, and 23 bases separated the two germline ends. The CDR3 extends over 19 amino acids. Per germline, CDR1 SGDLS and CDR2 YYNGEE.

The DNA of the CDR3 is TGTGCCAGCAGCCAAGGACTAGCGGGAGTCTACGAGCAGTACTTC. Its protein product is CASSQGLAGVYEQYF. The chain joins TRBV3-1 (or the pseudogene TRBV3-2) to TRBJ2-7; 12 nucleotides match TRBD2. J was trimmed by 3 bases and V by 1 base; bases with no gene match: 1. CDR1 is LGHDT and CDR2 is YNNKEL in the germline V gene (reference sequence). This CDR3 region has 15 residues.

This chain uses TRBV5-1 with TRBJ1-4; the match to TRBD1 covers 10 bases. V lost 4 bases, J lost 5 bases, and 2 bases stayed unmatched. From germline, CDR1 is SGHRS and CDR2 YFSETQ. CDR3 length: 14 residues. CDR3 nucleotides: TGCGCCAGCAGCCCGGACAGGGGGAATGAAAAACTGTTTTTT. It translates to CASSPDRGNEKLFF.

The chain is built from TRBV5-6 and TRBJ2-5, with 7 bases matching TRBD1. This CDR3 spans 14 amino acids. V dropped 4 bases and J dropped 4; count of bases not matched to a gene: 7. The germline gives CDR1 SGHDT, CDR2 YYEEEE. The chain's CDR3 is CASSGTKGAETQYF. The CDR3 bases are TGTGCCAGCAGCGGAACTAAGGGGGCAGAGACCCAGTACTTC.

This clone was picked up one time. The chain recombines TRBV2 with TRBJ1-6, with D hard to call. The CDR3 runs 14 residues. The V gene's germline CDR1 is SNHLY and CDR2 FYNNEI. Trimming cost V 0 bases and J 8 bases, with 8 bases left between them. CDR3 nucleotide sequence: TGTGCCAGCAGTGAAGCGCTAGGATATTCACCCCTCCACTTT. It is translated as CASSEALGYSPLHF.